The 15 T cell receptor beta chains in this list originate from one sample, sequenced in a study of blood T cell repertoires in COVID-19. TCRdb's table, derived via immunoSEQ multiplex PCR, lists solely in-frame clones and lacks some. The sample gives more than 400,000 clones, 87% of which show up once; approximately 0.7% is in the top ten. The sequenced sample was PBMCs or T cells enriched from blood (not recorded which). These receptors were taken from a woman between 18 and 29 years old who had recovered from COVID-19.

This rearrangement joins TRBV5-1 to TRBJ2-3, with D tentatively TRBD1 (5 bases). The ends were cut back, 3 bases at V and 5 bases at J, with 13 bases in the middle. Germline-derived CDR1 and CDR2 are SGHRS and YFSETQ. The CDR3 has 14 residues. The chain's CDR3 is CASSSQGLEDTQYF. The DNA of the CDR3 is TGCGCCAGCAGCTCGCAGGGTTTAGAAGATACGCAGTATTTT.

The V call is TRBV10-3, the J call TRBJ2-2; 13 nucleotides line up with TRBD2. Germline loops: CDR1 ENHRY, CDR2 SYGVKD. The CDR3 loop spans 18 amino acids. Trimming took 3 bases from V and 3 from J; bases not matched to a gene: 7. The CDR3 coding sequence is TGTGCCATCAGTGAAAGGGGGACTAGCGGGGCCTACACCGGGGAGCTGTTTTTT. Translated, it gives CAISERGTSGAYTGELFF.

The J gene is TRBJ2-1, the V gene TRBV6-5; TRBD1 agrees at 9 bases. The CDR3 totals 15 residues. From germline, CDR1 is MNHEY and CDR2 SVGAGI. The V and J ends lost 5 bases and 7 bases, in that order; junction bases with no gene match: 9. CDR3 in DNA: TGTGCCAGCAGTCCCCATATAGACAGGGGGAATGAGCAGTTCTTC. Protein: CASSPHIDRGNEQFF.

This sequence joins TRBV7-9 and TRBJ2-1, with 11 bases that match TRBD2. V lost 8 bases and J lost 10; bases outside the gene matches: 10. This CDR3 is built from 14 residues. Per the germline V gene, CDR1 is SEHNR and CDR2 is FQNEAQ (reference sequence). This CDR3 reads CASFTSGGPGEQFF. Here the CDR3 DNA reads TGTGCCAGCTTTACTAGCGGGGGACCTGGGGAGCAGTTCTTC. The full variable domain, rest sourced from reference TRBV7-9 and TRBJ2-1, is DTGVSQNPRHKITKRGQNVTFRCDPISEHNRLYWYRQTLGQGPEFLTYFQNEAQLEKSRLLSDRFSAERPKGSFSTLEIQRTEQGDSAMYLCASFTSGGPGEQFFGPGTRLTVL.

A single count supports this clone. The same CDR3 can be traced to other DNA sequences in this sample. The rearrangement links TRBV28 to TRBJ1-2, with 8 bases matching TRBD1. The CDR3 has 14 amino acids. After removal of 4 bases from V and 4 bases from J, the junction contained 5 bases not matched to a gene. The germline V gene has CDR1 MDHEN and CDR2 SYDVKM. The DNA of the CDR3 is TGTGCCAGCAGTTCCCCCGACAGGGGCTATGGCTACACCTTC. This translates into CASSSPDRGYGYTF.

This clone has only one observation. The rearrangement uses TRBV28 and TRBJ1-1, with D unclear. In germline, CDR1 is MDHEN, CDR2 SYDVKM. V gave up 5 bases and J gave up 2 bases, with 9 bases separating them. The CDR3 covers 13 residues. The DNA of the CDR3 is TGTGCCAGCAGTCCGCCGGTAAACACTGAAGCTTTCTTT. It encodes CASSPPVNTEAFF. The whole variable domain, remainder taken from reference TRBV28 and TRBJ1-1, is DVKVTQSSRYLVKRTGEKVFLECVQDMDHENMFWYRQDPGLGLRLIYFSYDVKMKEKGDIPEGYSVSREKKERFSLILESASTNQTSMYLCASSPPVNTEAFFGQGTRLTVV.

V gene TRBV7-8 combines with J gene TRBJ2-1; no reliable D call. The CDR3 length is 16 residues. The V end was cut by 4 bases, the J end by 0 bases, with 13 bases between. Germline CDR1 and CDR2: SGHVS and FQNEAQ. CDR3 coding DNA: TGTGCCAGCAGCTATTCCCACTTAAGCTCCTACAATGAGCAGTTCTTC. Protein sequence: CASSYSHLSSYNEQFF.

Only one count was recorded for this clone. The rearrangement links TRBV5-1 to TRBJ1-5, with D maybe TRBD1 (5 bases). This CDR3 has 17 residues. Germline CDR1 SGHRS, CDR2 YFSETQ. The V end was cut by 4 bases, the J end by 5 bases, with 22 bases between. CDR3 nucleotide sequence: TGCGCCAGCAGCCCGTGGGGGGGGACCTTCGGGGATCAGCCCCAGCATTTT. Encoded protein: CASSPWGGTFGDQPQHF.

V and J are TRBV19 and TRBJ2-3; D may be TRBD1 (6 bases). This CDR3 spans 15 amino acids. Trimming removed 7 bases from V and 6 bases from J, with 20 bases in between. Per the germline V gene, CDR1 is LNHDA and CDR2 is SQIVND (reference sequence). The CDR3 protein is CASNPEGDHRDTQYF. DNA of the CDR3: TGTGCCAGTAATCCTGAGGGGGACCATCGGGATACGCAGTATTTT.

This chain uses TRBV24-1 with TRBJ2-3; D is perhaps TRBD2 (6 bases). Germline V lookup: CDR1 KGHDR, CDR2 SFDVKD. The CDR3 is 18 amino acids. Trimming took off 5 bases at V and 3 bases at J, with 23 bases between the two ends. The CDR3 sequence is CATSVPPSAGSATDTQYF. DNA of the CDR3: TGTGCCACCAGTGTCCCCCCATCGGCGGGGTCGGCGACAGATACGCAGTATTTT.

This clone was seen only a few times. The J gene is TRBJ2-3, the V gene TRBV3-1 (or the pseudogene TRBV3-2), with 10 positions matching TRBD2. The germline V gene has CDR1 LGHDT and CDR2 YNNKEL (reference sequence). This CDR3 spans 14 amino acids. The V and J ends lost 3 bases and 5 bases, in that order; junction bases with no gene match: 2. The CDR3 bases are TGTGCCAGCAGCCAGGCTAGCGGGGGAGATACGCAGTATTTT. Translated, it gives CASSQASGGDTQYF.

The CDR3 nucleotides read TGTGCCAGCAGGTCTCCGGGACAGGGATACGAGCAGTACTTC. As protein: CASRSPGQGYEQYF. The gene calls are TRBV28 and TRBJ2-7; TRBD1 aligns across 9 bases. The CDR3 totals 14 residues. Germline assignment: CDR1 MDHEN and CDR2 SYDVKM. The junction had 7 bases not matched to a gene; V was cut back by 6 bases and J by 4 bases. Variable domain in full (rest from reference TRBV28 and TRBJ2-7): DVKVTQSSRYLVKRTGEKVFLECVQDMDHENMFWYRQDPGLGLRLIYFSYDVKMKEKGDIPEGYSVSREKKERFSLILESASTNQTSMYLCASRSPGQGYEQYFGPGTRLTVT.

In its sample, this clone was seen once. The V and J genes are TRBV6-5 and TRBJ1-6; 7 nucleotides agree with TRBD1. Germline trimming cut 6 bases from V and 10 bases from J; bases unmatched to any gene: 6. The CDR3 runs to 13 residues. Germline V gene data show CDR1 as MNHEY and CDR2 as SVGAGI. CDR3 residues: CASRPDRESPLHF. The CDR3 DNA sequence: TGTGCCAGCAGGCCTGACAGGGAATCACCCCTCCACTTT.

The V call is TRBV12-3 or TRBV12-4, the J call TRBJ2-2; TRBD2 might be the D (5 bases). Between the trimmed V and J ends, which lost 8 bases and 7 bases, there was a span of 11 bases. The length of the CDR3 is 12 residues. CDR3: CASSDRGGELFF. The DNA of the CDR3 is TGTGCCAGCTCCGACCGGGGCGGGGAGCTGTTTTTT.

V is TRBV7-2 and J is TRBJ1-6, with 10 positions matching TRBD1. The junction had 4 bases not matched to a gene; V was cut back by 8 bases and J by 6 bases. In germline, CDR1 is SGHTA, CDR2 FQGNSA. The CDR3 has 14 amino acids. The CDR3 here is CASARDRGNSPLHF. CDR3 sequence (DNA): TGTGCCAGCGCTCGGGACAGGGGTAATTCACCCCTCCACTTT.